The clone carrying this T cell receptor beta chain was seen a single time. As yet, its antigen is unknown. The data belong to a study of T cell responses to AZD1222 COVID-19 vaccine. Study-level findings and limits: Baseline seropositives among AZD1222 recipients totaled only 5 to 7.

The CDR3 has 14 amino acids. The ends were cut back, 1 base at V and 0 bases at J, with 4 bases in the middle. Germline CDR1 reads SGHVS; CDR2 reads FQNEAQ. Method: immunoSEQ multiplex PCR; TCRdb's copy keeps in-frame clones and lacks some. The table has fewer than 200,000 clones, around 94% seen once. The rearrangement uses TRBV7-8 and TRBJ1-5; D uncertain. The origin of this receptor is an adult who received the MenACWY meningococcal vaccine as a control. The specimen was peripheral blood, collected 28 days after the second dose of the MenACWY control vaccine. The CDR3 protein is CASSLGASNQPQHF. The CDR3 nucleotides read TGTGCCAGCAGCTTAGGGGCTAGCAATCAGCCCCAGCATTTT.